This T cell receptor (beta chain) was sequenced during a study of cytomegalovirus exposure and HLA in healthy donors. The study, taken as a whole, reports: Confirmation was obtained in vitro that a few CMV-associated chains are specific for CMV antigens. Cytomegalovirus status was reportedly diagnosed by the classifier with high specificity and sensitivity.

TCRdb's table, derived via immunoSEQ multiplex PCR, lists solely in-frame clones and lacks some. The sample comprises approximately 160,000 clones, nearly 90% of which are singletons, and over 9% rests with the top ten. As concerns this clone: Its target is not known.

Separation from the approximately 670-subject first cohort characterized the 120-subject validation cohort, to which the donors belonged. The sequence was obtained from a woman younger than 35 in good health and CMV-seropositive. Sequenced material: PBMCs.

CDR3 in amino acids: CASTSLTRGHQPQHF. DNA for the CDR3: TGTGCCAGCACCAGTCTGACGCGGGGGCATCAGCCCCAGCATTTT. The chain uses TRBV6-1 and TRBJ1-5, with a possible D match to TRBD1 (6 bases). This CDR3 has 15 amino acids. V lost 7 bases and J 5 bases, leaving 18 bases between the germline ends. CDR1 is MNHNS and CDR2 is SASEGT in the germline V gene.